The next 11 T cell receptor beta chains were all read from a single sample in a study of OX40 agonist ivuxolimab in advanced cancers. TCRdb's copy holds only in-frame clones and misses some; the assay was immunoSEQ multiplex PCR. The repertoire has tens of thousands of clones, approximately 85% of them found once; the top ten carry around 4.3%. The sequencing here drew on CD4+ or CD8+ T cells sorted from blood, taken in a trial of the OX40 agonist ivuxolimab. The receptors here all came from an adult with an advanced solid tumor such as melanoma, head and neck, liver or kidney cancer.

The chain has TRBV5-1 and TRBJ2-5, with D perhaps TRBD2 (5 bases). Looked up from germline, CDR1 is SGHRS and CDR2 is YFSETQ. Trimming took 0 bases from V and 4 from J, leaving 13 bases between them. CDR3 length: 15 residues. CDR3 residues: CASSLGASRGETQYF. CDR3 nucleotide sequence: TGCGCCAGCAGCTTGGGGGCTTCTCGGGGAGAGACCCAGTACTTC.

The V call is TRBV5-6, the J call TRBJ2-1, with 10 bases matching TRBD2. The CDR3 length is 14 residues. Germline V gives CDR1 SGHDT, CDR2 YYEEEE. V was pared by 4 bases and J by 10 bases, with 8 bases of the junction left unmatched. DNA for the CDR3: TGTGCCAGCAGCCGATCGGGACTAGCGAGGGAGCAGTTCTTC. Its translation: CASSRSGLAREQFF.

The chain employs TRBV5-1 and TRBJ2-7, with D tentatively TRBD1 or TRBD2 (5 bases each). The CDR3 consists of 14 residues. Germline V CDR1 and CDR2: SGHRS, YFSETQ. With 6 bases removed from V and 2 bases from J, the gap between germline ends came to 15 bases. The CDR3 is CASTVGTEPYEQYF. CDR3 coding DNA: TGCGCCAGCACCGTAGGGACCGAGCCCTACGAGCAGTACTTC.

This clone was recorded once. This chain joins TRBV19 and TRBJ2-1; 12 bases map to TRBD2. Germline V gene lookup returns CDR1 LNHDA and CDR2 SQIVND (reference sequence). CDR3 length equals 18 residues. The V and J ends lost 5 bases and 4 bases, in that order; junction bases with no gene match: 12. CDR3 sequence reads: CASSGGLAGGRLYNEQFF. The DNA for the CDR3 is TGTGCCAGTAGTGGCGGGCTAGCGGGAGGGAGACTTTACAATGAGCAGTTCTTC.

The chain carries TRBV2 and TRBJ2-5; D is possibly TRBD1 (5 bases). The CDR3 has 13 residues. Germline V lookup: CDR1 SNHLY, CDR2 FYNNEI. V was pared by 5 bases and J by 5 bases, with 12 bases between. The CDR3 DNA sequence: TGTGCCAGCAGTCCCCAAGGGGTTGAGACCCAGTACTTC. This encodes CASSPQGVETQYF.

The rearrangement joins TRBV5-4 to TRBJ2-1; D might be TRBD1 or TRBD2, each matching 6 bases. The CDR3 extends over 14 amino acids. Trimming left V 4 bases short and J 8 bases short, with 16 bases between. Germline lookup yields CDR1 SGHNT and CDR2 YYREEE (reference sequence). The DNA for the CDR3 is TGTGCCAGCAGCATCGGAGGGGGAATCGATGAGCAGTTCTTC. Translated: CASSIGGGIDEQFF.

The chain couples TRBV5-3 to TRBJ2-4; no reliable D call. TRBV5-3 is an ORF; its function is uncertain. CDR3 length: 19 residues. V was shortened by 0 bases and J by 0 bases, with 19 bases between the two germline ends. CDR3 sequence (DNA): TGTGCCAGAAGCTTGGTATGGATGCATGGGCGTCTAGCCAAAAACATTCAGTACTTC. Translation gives CARSLVWMHGRLAKNIQYF.

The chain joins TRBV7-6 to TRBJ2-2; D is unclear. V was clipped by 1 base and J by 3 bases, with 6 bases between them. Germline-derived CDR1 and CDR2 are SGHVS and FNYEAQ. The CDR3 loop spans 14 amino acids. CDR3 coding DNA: TGTGCCAGCAGCTTAGACGAGGACACCGGGGAGCTGTTTTTT. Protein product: CASSLDEDTGELFF.

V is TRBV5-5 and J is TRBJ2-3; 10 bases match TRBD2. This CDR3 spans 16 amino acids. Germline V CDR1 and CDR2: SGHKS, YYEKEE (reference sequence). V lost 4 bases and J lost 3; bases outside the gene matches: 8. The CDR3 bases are TGTGCCAGCAGCAAACTAGCGGGATTGGAAACAGATACGCAGTATTTT. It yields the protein CASSKLAGLETDTQYF.

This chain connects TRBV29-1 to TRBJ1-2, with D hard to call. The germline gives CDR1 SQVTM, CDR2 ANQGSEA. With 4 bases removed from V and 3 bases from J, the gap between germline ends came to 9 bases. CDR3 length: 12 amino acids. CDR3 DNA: TGCAGCGTTGGTGCGGAAGACTATGGCTACACCTTC. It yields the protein CSVGAEDYGYTF.

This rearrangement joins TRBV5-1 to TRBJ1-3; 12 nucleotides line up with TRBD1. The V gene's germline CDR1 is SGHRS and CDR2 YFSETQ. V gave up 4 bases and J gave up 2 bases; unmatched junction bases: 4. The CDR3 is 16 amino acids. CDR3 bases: TGCGCCAGCAGCGCCGGGACAGGGGGCACTGGAAACACCATATATTTT. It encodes CASSAGTGGTGNTIYF.